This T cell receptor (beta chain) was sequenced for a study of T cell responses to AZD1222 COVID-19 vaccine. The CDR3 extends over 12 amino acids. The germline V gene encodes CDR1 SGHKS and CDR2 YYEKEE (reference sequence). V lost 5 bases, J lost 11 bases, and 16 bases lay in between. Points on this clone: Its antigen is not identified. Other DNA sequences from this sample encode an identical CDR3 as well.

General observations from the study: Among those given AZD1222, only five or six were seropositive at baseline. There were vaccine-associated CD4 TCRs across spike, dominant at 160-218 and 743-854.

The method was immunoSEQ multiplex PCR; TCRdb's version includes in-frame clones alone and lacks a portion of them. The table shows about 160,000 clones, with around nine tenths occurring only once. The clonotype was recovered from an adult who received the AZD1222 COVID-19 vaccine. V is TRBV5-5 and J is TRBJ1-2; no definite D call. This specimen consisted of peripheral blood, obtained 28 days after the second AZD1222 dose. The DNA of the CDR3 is TGTGCCAGCAGTTCGGAGGGTTCTGGTTACACCTTC. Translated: CASSSEGSGYTF.